The next 12 T cell receptor beta chains were all read from a single sample in a study of T cells in Graves' hyperthyroidism and ophthalmopathy. Amplification targeted TCR beta CDR3 regions from RNA transcripts. HTBI primers drove first-round RT-PCR of the TCR CDR3. In TCRdb, the multiplex PCR reads were re-called with MiXCR into one record per CDR3 protein. The table shows approximately 49,000 distinct CDR3 sequences, with approximately 50% occurring only once. Source material: peripheral blood or thyroid tissue (not recorded which). The source is a man younger than 35 with Graves' hyperthyroidism.

In nucleotides, the CDR3 is TGTGCCACCAGCCAAGGGGACTATGGCTACACCTTC. As protein: CATSQGDYGYTF. The chain employs TRBV15 and TRBJ1-2; D might be TRBD1 (5 bases). Germline V CDR1 and CDR2: LNHNV, YYDKDF (reference sequence). The CDR3 contains 12 residues. The V and J ends lost 5 bases and 3 bases respectively, with 7 bases between them.

This clonotype has only one observation. The chain employs TRBV20-1 and TRBJ2-7, with TRBD2 identical over 11 bases. CDR1 DFQATT and CDR2 SNEGSKA come from the germline V gene (reference sequence). J was trimmed by 4 bases and V by 5 bases; bases with no gene match: 7. The CDR3 contains 14 residues. For the CDR3, the DNA is TGCAGTGCTCTTAGCGGGAGGGCCCGGTACGAGCAGTACTTC. It yields the protein CSALSGRARYEQYF.

This clonotype was observed at least ten times. The V and J genes are TRBV6-1 and TRBJ2-7; tentatively, D is TRBD1 or TRBD2 (5 bases each). The ends were cut back, 2 bases at V and 9 bases at J, with 23 bases in the middle. Germline V CDR1 and CDR2: MNHNS, SASEGT. The CDR3 is made up of 16 amino acids. The CDR3 DNA sequence: TGTGCCAGCAGTGAACTCCTGAGGGACCCACCCTCTGGGCAGTACTTC. Amino acid sequence: CASSELLRDPPSGQYF.

CDR3 loop: CASQREDDYEQYF. For the CDR3, the DNA is TGCGCCAGCCAGCGGGAGGACGACTACGAGCAGTACTTC. The chain carries TRBV5-1 and TRBJ2-7, with 9 bases matching TRBD2. CDR3 length equals 13 residues. Trimming removed 7 bases from V and 3 bases from J; junction bases left unmatched: 5. CDR1 and CDR2 (germline): SGHRS, YFSETQ.

The genes are TRBV7-2 and TRBJ2-7; D remains ambiguous. Germline V CDR1 and CDR2: SGHTA, FQGNSA. The V and J ends lost 8 bases and 2 bases respectively, with 16 bases between them. The CDR3 extends over 14 amino acids. The CDR3 protein is CASGHSLGPYEQYF. The CDR3 bases are TGTGCCAGCGGCCATTCCCTAGGGCCCTACGAGCAGTACTTC.

The chain has TRBV15 and TRBJ2-5; D ambiguous. Germline V CDR1 and CDR2: LNHNV, YYDKDF (reference sequence). The CDR3 contains 15 residues. V was pared by 1 base and J by 5 bases, with 14 bases between. The CDR3 reads CATSRVRRAGETQYF. CDR3 DNA: TGTGCCACCAGCAGAGTACGTCGAGCCGGGGAGACCCAGTACTTC.

About this clonotype itself: No conserved phenylalanine or tryptophan ends this CDR3, so it is likely a read error. The DNA is omitted, as the CDR3 cannot be located on it reliably, and the CDR3 follows TCRdb's listing. J is TRBJ1-2 and V is TRBV12-3 or TRBV12-4; the DNA was not used to check the table's D call, TRBD1. The CDR3 spans 8 residues, counting both ends. CDR3 protein: CASSFGGL.

This clonotype was counted at least ten times. This chain uses TRBV28 with TRBJ2-7, with unresolved D. The germline V and J ends were trimmed by 3 bases and 3 bases, with 3 bases remaining between them. The CDR3 is 11 residues long. Germline V lookup: CDR1 MDHEN, CDR2 SYDVKM. In DNA form, the CDR3 reads TGTGCCAGCAGTTTTCACTACGAGCAGTACTTC. The encoded protein is CASSFHYEQYF.

This clonotype showed up many times. This sequence joins TRBV10-3 and TRBJ2-6; TRBD1 aligns across 9 bases. The CDR3 totals 16 residues. V lost 7 bases and J lost 0; bases outside the gene matches: 4. Germline V gene sequence: CDR1 ENHRY, CDR2 SYGVKD. CDR3: CAITGTGPSGANVLTF. CDR3 in DNA: TGTGCCATCACCGGGACAGGGCCCTCTGGGGCCAACGTCCTGACTTTC.

This clonotype was seen many times. CDR3: CASSEFWGNTEAFF. Here the CDR3 DNA reads TGTGCCAGCAGTGAGTTCTGGGGGAACACTGAAGCTTTCTTT. The chain employs TRBV25-1 and TRBJ1-1; D is undetermined. The CDR3 runs to 14 residues. Trimming left V 3 bases short and J 1 base short, with 9 bases between. The germline CDR1 and CDR2 sequences are MGHDK and SYGVNS. Supplemented by reference TRBV25-1 and TRBJ1-1, the full variable domain reads EADIYQTPRYLVIGTGKKITLECSQTMGHDKMYWYQQDPGMELHLIHYSYGVNSTEKGDLSSESTVSRIRTEHFPLTLESARPSHTSQYLCASSEFWGNTEAFFGQGTRLTVV.

This clonotype was picked up many times. The V and J genes are TRBV7-9 and TRBJ2-5, with D maybe TRBD2 (7 bases). CDR1 is SEHNR and CDR2 is FQNEAQ in the germline V gene (reference sequence). The germline V and J ends were trimmed by 5 bases and 2 bases, with 18 bases remaining between them. The CDR3 contains 16 residues. This chain's CDR3 is CASSRGAGSQQETQYF. The CDR3 DNA follows: TGTGCCAGCAGCCGGGGGGCGGGATCGCAACAAGAGACCCAGTACTTC. The full variable domain, rest sourced from reference TRBV7-9 and TRBJ2-5, is DTGVSQNPRHKITKRGQNVTFRCDPISEHNRLYWYRQTLGQGPEFLTYFQNEAQLEKSRLLSDRFSAERPKGSFSTLEIQRTEQGDSAMYLCASSRGAGSQQETQYFGPGTRLLVL.

This clonotype occurred a few times. The rearrangement links TRBV2 to TRBJ2-7; 8 nucleotides align to TRBD2. J gave up 4 bases and V 1 base, and 6 bases lay outside the gene matches. CDR1 is SNHLY, CDR2 FYNNEI, per germline. The CDR3 has 15 amino acids. The CDR3 bases are TGTGCCAGCAGTGAAGGGGTACTAGCGGCTTACGAGCAGTACTTC. Its translation: CASSEGVLAAYEQYF.